Below, 31 T cell receptor beta chains from the same sample are listed, as sequenced in a study of blood T cell repertoires in COVID-19. Clones were read by immunoSEQ multiplex PCR, and TCRdb kept only the in-frame ones, dropping some. The sample carries around 280,000 clones, roughly nine tenths recorded once. The sample comprised peripheral blood. The receptors derive from a woman aged 25-40 years with COVID-19, enrolled during active disease.

The gene calls are TRBV7-9 and TRBJ1-1, with D uncertain. The CDR3 has 12 amino acids. V was pared by 5 bases and J by 8 bases, with 12 bases between. Germline values: CDR1 SEHNR, CDR2 FQNEAQ (reference sequence). CDR3 protein: CASSGPPGEAFF. The CDR3 nucleotides are TGTGCCAGCAGCGGTCCCCCGGGGGAAGCTTTCTTT.

V gene TRBV7-8 combines with J gene TRBJ1-5, with 8 bases that match TRBD1. V lost 5 bases and J lost 9; bases outside the gene matches: 15. The CDR3 is made up of 16 amino acids. Germline-derived CDR1 and CDR2 are SGHVS and FQNEAQ. CDR3 nucleotide sequence: TGTGCCAGCAGCCCAACGACAGGGGCGTCGCGCGTGCCCCAGCATTTT. Translating gives CASSPTTGASRVPQHF.

The V call is TRBV29-1, the J call TRBJ1-2; D unresolved. V was shortened by 3 bases and J by 6 bases, with 26 bases between the two germline ends. CDR1 and CDR2 (germline): SQVTM, ANQGSEA. The CDR3 consists of 17 residues. The CDR3 sequence: CSVDLGLGGGSRDGYTF. The CDR3 nucleotides read TGCAGCGTTGACCTGGGTCTAGGTGGTGGGTCGAGAGATGGCTACACCTTC.

The V gene is TRBV7-8, the J gene TRBJ2-7, with 7 positions matching TRBD1. Germline CDR1 is SGHVS and CDR2 is FQNEAQ. Losses at the gene ends were 5 bases for V and 2 bases for J; bases not matched to a gene: 3. CDR3 length equals 13 residues. CDR3 DNA sequence: TGTGCCAGCAGCGTCGACAGGGCCTACGAGCAGTACTTC. It encodes CASSVDRAYEQYF.

The chain joins TRBV6-1 to TRBJ2-7, with a tentative D call TRBD2 (7 bases). Germline-derived CDR1 and CDR2 are MNHNS and SASEGT. This CDR3 is 13 amino acids long. The germline V and J ends were trimmed by 0 bases and 12 bases, with 15 bases remaining between them. The CDR3 here is CASSEALRGRSYF. The CDR3 DNA sequence: TGTGCCAGCAGTGAAGCGTTGCGGGGGCGGTCGTACTTC.

The chain uses TRBV2 and TRBJ1-4, with D maybe TRBD1 (5 bases). This CDR3 has 13 amino acids. CDR1 is SNHLY and CDR2 is FYNNEI in the germline V gene. The CDR3 loop is CAGGGRTNEKLFF. The CDR3 bases are TGTGCTGGGGGAGGGCGGACTAATGAAAAACTGTTTTTT.

This clone was picked up a small number of times. The V and J genes are TRBV2 and TRBJ1-4; D gene uncertain. The V end was cut by 4 bases, the J end by 8 bases, with 11 bases between. The V gene's germline CDR1 is SNHLY and CDR2 FYNNEI. The CDR3 is 13 amino acids. DNA of the CDR3: TGTGCCAGCAGTGGTCAGACGGGGGAAAAACTGTTTTTT. It is translated as CASSGQTGEKLFF. Variable domain in full (rest from reference TRBV2 and TRBJ1-4): EPEVTQTPSHQVTQMGQEVILRCVPISNHLYFYWYRQILGQKVEFLVSFYNNEISEKSEIFDDQFSVERPDGSNFTLKIRSTKLEDSAMYFCASSGQTGEKLFFGSGTQLSVL.

The V gene is TRBV29-1, the J gene TRBJ1-2; 9 bases align to TRBD1. In germline, CDR1 is SQVTM, CDR2 ANQGSEA. This CDR3 comprises 16 residues. The trim removed 2 bases at V and 8 bases at J, leaving 15 bases unmatched. The CDR3 nucleotides are TGCAGCGTTGAACCGAACCCCACAGGGGGCGCGTTCGGCTACACCTTC. Its translation: CSVEPNPTGGAFGYTF.

V gene TRBV5-4 combines with J gene TRBJ2-5; 8 nucleotides agree with TRBD1. CDR3 length: 13 residues. J gave up 3 bases and V 7 bases, and 5 bases lay outside the gene matches. Germline values: CDR1 SGHNT, CDR2 YYREEE (reference sequence). CDR3 protein: CASGSQGEETQYF. The CDR3 bases are TGTGCCAGCGGATCACAGGGGGAAGAGACCCAGTACTTC. Combining the CDR3 with reference TRBV5-4 and TRBJ2-5 gives the whole variable domain ETGVTQSPTHLIKTRGQQVTLRCSSQSGHNTVSWYQQALGQGPQFIFQYYREEENGRGNFPPRFSGLQFPNYSSELNVNALELDDSALYLCASGSQGEETQYFGPGTRLLVL.

The V call is TRBV5-1, the J call TRBJ2-2, with TRBD2 identical over 10 bases. CDR1 and CDR2 (germline): SGHRS, YFSETQ. This CDR3 spans 16 amino acids. The V and J ends lost 1 base and 1 base, in that order; junction bases with no gene match: 1. The CDR3 region has the DNA TGCGCCAGCAGCTTGACTAGCGGGGTGAACACCGGGGAGCTGTTTTTT. This gives the protein CASSLTSGVNTGELFF.

The chain carries TRBV30 and TRBJ2-3; 7 nucleotides match TRBD1. The CDR3 sequence is 14 residues long. In germline, CDR1 is GTSNPN, CDR2 SVGIG (reference sequence). Trimming removed 5 bases from V and 6 bases from J; junction bases left unmatched: 11. This chain's CDR3 is CAWGGRTGKDTQYF. The CDR3 coding sequence is TGTGCCTGGGGGGGCCGGACAGGAAAGGATACGCAGTATTTT.

The V gene is TRBV19, the J gene TRBJ1-1; perhaps TRBD1 as D (5 bases). Germline V gives CDR1 LNHDA, CDR2 SQIVND (reference sequence). V was cut by 5 bases and J by 0 bases, with 25 bases left in between. The CDR3 has 19 residues. The CDR3: CASSARLIGVSSMNTEAFF. In DNA form, the CDR3 reads TGTGCCAGTAGTGCCCGGTTAATAGGGGTCAGCTCGATGAACACTGAAGCTTTCTTT.

Written as DNA, the CDR3 is TGTGCCAGCAGTGCACGGACAGGCGGGGTTCGGTACACTGAAGCTTTCTTT. Protein sequence: CASSARTGGVRYTEAFF. This chain connects TRBV6-1 to TRBJ1-1, with 7 bases identical to TRBD1. CDR3 size: 17 residues. Germline trimming cut 4 bases from V and 3 bases from J; bases unmatched to any gene: 14. Germline CDR1 MNHNS, CDR2 SASEGT.

V gene TRBV11-2 combines with J gene TRBJ2-2; a weak D match, TRBD1 (7 bases). Per the germline V gene, CDR1 is SGHAT and CDR2 is FQNNGV. Trimming removed 5 bases at V and 1 base at J, with 14 bases between. This CDR3 is 16 amino acids long. The CDR3 region is CASSPAGTENTGELFF. Here the CDR3 DNA reads TGTGCCAGCAGCCCTGCGGGGACAGAGAACACCGGGGAGCTGTTTTTT.

The V gene is TRBV29-1, the J gene TRBJ1-1; D gene ambiguous. Deletions cut 3 bases from V and 10 bases from J, with 18 bases between. This CDR3 is 13 amino acids long. In germline, CDR1 is SQVTM, CDR2 ANQGSEA. In DNA, the CDR3 is TGCAGCGTTGAGGTAATAACGGGGAGCGGAGCTTTCTTT. This encodes CSVEVITGSGAFF.

J is TRBJ1-5 and V is TRBV28; unclear D gene. Trimming stripped 3 bases from V and 0 bases from J, with 12 bases between. CDR1 and CDR2 (germline): MDHEN, SYDVKM. This CDR3 region has 16 residues. CDR3 sequence reads: CASSFPPAYSNQPQHF. Here the CDR3 DNA reads TGTGCCAGCAGTTTTCCCCCCGCCTATAGCAATCAGCCCCAGCATTTT.

This chain connects TRBV6-5 to TRBJ1-6, with a weak D call TRBD1 (5 bases). CDR1 is MNHEY, CDR2 SVGAGI, per germline. V lost 11 bases and J lost 0, with 8 bases in between. The CDR3 consists of 13 residues. The CDR3 DNA follows: TGTGCCTCGGGGGGCTCCTATAATTCACCCCTCCACTTT. Protein product: CASGGSYNSPLHF.

This chain joins TRBV28 and TRBJ1-1; TRBD1 aligns across 7 bases. This CDR3 region has 14 residues. Germline V gene data show CDR1 as MDHEN and CDR2 as SYDVKM. The trim removed 6 bases at V and 1 base at J, leaving 5 bases unmatched. CDR3 sequence reads: CASSLDRWNTEAFF. Here the CDR3 DNA reads TGTGCCAGCAGCCTGGACAGGTGGAACACTGAAGCTTTCTTT.

The rearrangement uses TRBV15 and TRBJ1-5; D possibly corresponds to TRBD1 (6 bases). Germline values: CDR1 LNHNV, CDR2 YYDKDF (reference sequence). V was trimmed by 3 bases and J by 4 bases, leaving 13 bases between them. The CDR3 contains 15 residues. The CDR3 bases are TGTGCCACCAGCAGTCGGGGGGCGCAAAATCAGCCCCAGCATTTT. It yields the protein CATSSRGAQNQPQHF.

The V and J genes are TRBV2 and TRBJ2-7; 7 bases map to TRBD1. Germline V CDR1 and CDR2: SNHLY, FYNNEI. V lost 3 bases to trimming and J lost 1 base; unmatched junction nucleotides: 6. This CDR3 comprises 15 residues. This CDR3 is CASSDFGQASYEQYF. CDR3 sequence (DNA): TGTGCCAGCAGTGATTTCGGACAGGCGTCCTACGAGCAGTACTTC.

This chain connects TRBV7-6 to TRBJ1-3; D is ambiguous. V lost 0 bases and J lost 0, with 9 bases in between. Germline values: CDR1 SGHVS, CDR2 FNYEAQ. The CDR3 runs to 16 residues. In nucleotides, the CDR3 is TGTGCCAGCAGCTTAGCGCCAGGCCTCTCTGGAAACACCATATATTTT. Translated: CASSLAPGLSGNTIYF.

V and J are TRBV6-5 and TRBJ2-1, with 10 bases that match TRBD1. J lost 9 bases, V lost 5 bases, and 10 bases had no gene match. The V gene's germline CDR1 is MNHEY and CDR2 SVGAGI. CDR3 length equals 15 residues. The CDR3, as DNA: TGTGCCAGCAGTCCCGACAGGGGGCAGTTTGGTGAGCAGTTCTTC. Translation gives CASSPDRGQFGEQFF.

This clone has only one observation. The chain recombines TRBV2 with TRBJ1-1; TRBD1 is a possible D gene (5 bases). Trimming cost V 8 bases and J 1 base, with 11 bases left between them. Germline V lookup: CDR1 SNHLY, CDR2 FYNNEI. The CDR3 contains 13 residues. CDR3 nucleotide sequence: TGTGCCAGCGGCAGGGAGGGGAACACTGAAGCTTTCTTT. The encoded protein is CASGREGNTEAFF.

This clone was observed a handful of times. This rearrangement joins TRBV24-1 to TRBJ1-4; 8 nucleotides align to TRBD1. Per germline, CDR1 KGHDR and CDR2 SFDVKD. The length of the CDR3 is 20 residues. J was trimmed by 0 bases and V by 0 bases; bases with no gene match: 11. The DNA for the CDR3 is TGTGCCACCAGTGATTTGCTGACAGGGGCTAGAATCGCAACTAATGAAAAACTGTTTTTT. Its protein product is CATSDLLTGARIATNEKLFF.

The chain is built from TRBV7-9 and TRBJ1-6; D ambiguous. CDR1 and CDR2 from the germline V gene are SEHNR and FQNEAQ (reference sequence). The length of the CDR3 is 15 residues. V shed 5 bases and J shed 0 bases, with 8 bases lying between them. This CDR3 is CASSSRGSYNSPLHF. The CDR3 DNA reads as TGTGCCAGCAGCAGCCGGGGCTCCTATAATTCACCCCTCCACTTT.

The chain uses TRBV5-1 and TRBJ1-2, with unresolved D. Germline CDR1 SGHRS, CDR2 YFSETQ. V gave up 1 base and J gave up 1 base, with 5 bases separating them. The CDR3 covers 13 residues. CDR3 DNA: TGCGCCAGCAGCTTGTCAGTTAACTATGGCTACACCTTC. It encodes CASSLSVNYGYTF.

The J gene is TRBJ2-7, the V gene TRBV7-9; the match to TRBD1 covers 9 bases. Germline V gives CDR1 SEHNR, CDR2 FQNEAQ (reference sequence). J was trimmed by 7 bases and V by 5 bases; bases with no gene match: 12. The CDR3 loop spans 15 amino acids. The CDR3 spells CASSPSRGTGWEQYF. In nucleotides, the CDR3 is TGTGCCAGCAGCCCAAGCCGGGGGACAGGGTGGGAGCAGTACTTC.

The chain recombines TRBV25-1 with TRBJ2-7, with 10 bases lining up with TRBD1. This CDR3 has 14 residues. Unmatched junction bases numbered 6, after V lost 8 bases and J lost 2 bases. CDR1 and CDR2 (germline): MGHDK, SYGVNS. The CDR3 DNA reads TGTGCCAGCGGGAAAGACAGGGGGCCCTACGAGCAGTACTTC. As protein: CASGKDRGPYEQYF.

V is TRBV27 and J is TRBJ1-4, with D hard to call. V was cut by 3 bases and J by 4 bases, with 3 bases left in between. Germline CDR1 reads MNHEY; CDR2 reads SMNVEV (reference sequence). The CDR3 runs 12 residues. The DNA for the CDR3 is TGTGCCAGCAGTTTCAATAATGAAAAACTGTTTTTT. It yields the protein CASSFNNEKLFF.

The chain uses TRBV10-3 and TRBJ1-2; D is possibly TRBD1 (5 bases). This CDR3 has 13 residues. The germline V gene has CDR1 ENHRY and CDR2 SYGVKD. The germline V and J ends were trimmed by 6 bases and 6 bases, with 14 bases remaining between them. The CDR3 loop reads CAIRGGTENGYTF. As DNA, the CDR3 is TGTGCCATCAGGGGGGGTACAGAAAATGGCTACACCTTC.

The J gene is TRBJ1-5, the V gene TRBV28, with D unclear. The V end was cut by 2 bases, the J end by 5 bases, with 13 bases between. This CDR3 comprises 15 residues. CDR1 and CDR2 from the germline V gene are MDHEN and SYDVKM. This CDR3 is CASSLRWQVDQPQHF. The CDR3 DNA reads TGTGCCAGCAGTTTAAGGTGGCAGGTTGATCAGCCCCAGCATTTT.